This T cell receptor (beta chain) was recorded in a study of post-analysis software for immune sequencing data. TCR beta cDNA libraries had unique molecular identifiers. Each CDR3 protein gets one entry after TCRdb re-called the PCR reads with MiXCR. The table has hundreds of thousands of distinct CDR3 sequences, 30% to 45% seen once. This sequence was found in a girl aged 5 to 17 with multiple sclerosis. Sequenced: blood.

The CDR3 DNA reads as TGCGCCAGCAGCCCCGGGACAGGGGGCAGAAATCAGCCCCAGCATTTT. Its translation: CASSPGTGGRNQPQHF. This chain uses TRBV5-1 with TRBJ1-5; 12 nucleotides match TRBD1. The CDR3 spans 16 residues. J was trimmed by 4 bases and V by 4 bases; bases with no gene match: 6. Germline V gene sequence: CDR1 SGHRS, CDR2 YFSETQ. Looking up the rest from reference TRBV5-1 and TRBJ1-5 gives the full variable domain: KAGVTQTPRYLIKTRGQQVTLSCSPISGHRSVSWYQQTPGQGLQFLFEYFSETQRNKGNFPGRFSGRQFSNSRSEMNVSTLELGDSALYLCASSPGTGGRNQPQHFGDGTRLSIL.